This T cell receptor (beta chain) appears in the sequencing data of a study of early T cells in non-severe SARS-CoV-2 infection. Overall study context: Chains were unpaired, as sequencing was done on bulk RNA from unsorted whole blood. General study findings and limits: Anti-spike CD8 responses were favored by VDJdb matching, which missed private and CD4 specificities.

This clonotype was observed a handful of times. Its specificity is not known. This CDR3 region has 10 residues. Per the germline V gene, CDR1 is SNHLY and CDR2 is FYNNEI. The V gene lost 4 bases and the J gene lost 10 bases, with 7 bases spanning the gap. cDNA molecules, individually, were tagged with unique molecular identifiers. MiXCR, run by TCRdb on the 5' RACE reads, gives a single entry per CDR3 protein. This repertoire shows 70,000 to 85,000 distinct CDR3 sequences, 12% found once; its top ten account for 15%. Sequencing was performed on whole blood, taken at baseline. The chain joins TRBV2 to TRBJ1-1; D not resolved. The origin of this receptor is an adult who was a healthcare worker with PCR-confirmed SARS-CoV-2 infection or an uninfected control (not recorded which). The donor label of this sample is uncertain. CDR3 region: CASSGKAAFF. The CDR3 bases are TGTGCCAGCAGTGGAAAAGCAGCTTTCTTT.